Shown below are 9 T cell receptor beta chains from a single sample sequenced in a study of T cells in tuberculosis. Clones were sequenced by immunoSEQ multiplex PCR, and TCRdb holds only the in-frame ones, with some missing. The table records around 30,000 clones, around 91% of them present only once. Material: PBMCs. These receptors were obtained from a donor under 30 with latent tuberculosis or without tuberculosis infection.

The V and J genes are TRBV6-4 and TRBJ2-3, with TRBD2 matching 9 bases. V shed 2 bases and J 2 bases; nucleotides not matched to a gene: 2. CDR3 length: 15 residues. Germline CDR1 and CDR2: MRHNA and SNTAGT. The CDR3 bases are TGTGCCAGCAGTGACGGCGGGGGGGCCACAGATACGCAGTATTTT. Encoded protein: CASSDGGGATDTQYF.

V and J are TRBV6-5 and TRBJ1-2, with TRBD1 matching over 9 bases. Germline V gives CDR1 MNHEY, CDR2 SVGAGI. This CDR3 spans 14 amino acids. The trim removed 8 bases at V and 0 bases at J, leaving 4 bases unmatched. CDR3 loop: CASLDRGSNYGYTF. For the CDR3, the DNA is TGTGCCAGCCTCGACAGGGGGTCTAACTATGGCTACACCTTC.

This sequence joins TRBV7-2 and TRBJ1-4, with a possible D match to TRBD1 (5 bases). The germline V and J ends were trimmed by 1 base and 7 bases, with 13 bases remaining between them. The CDR3 is 15 residues long. CDR1 and CDR2 from the germline V gene are SGHTA and FQGNSA. In nucleotides, the CDR3 is TGTGCCAGCAGCTTAGGCGGGGCCGAGGGTGAAAAACTGTTTTTT. It encodes CASSLGGAEGEKLFF.

The V gene is TRBV19, the J gene TRBJ2-7; unclear D gene. CDR3 length: 15 amino acids. The germline gives CDR1 LNHDA, CDR2 SQIVND (reference sequence). V gave up 4 bases and J gave up 0 bases, with 13 bases separating them. The CDR3 reads CASSRRQASSYEQYF. The CDR3 DNA is TGTGCCAGTAGTAGGCGTCAGGCGAGCTCCTACGAGCAGTACTTC. Looking up the rest from reference TRBV19 and TRBJ2-7 gives the full variable domain: DGGITQSPKYLFRKEGQNVTLSCEQNLNHDAMYWYRQDPGQGLRLIYYSQIVNDFQKGDIAEGYSVSREKKESFPLTVTSAQKNPTAFYLCASSRRQASSYEQYFGPGTRLTVT.

V and J are TRBV27 and TRBJ2-1, with TRBD1 as a possible D gene (6 bases). Per germline, CDR1 MNHEY and CDR2 SMNVEV (reference sequence). The V gene lost 3 bases and the J gene lost 7 bases, with 13 bases spanning the gap. The length of the CDR3 is 14 residues. CDR3 sequence reads: CASSFQDRWNEQFF. The CDR3, as DNA: TGTGCCAGCAGTTTCCAAGACAGGTGGAATGAGCAGTTCTTC.

This rearrangement joins TRBV19 to TRBJ2-1; TRBD2 matches at 7 bases. V shed 7 bases and J 8 bases; nucleotides not matched to a gene: 14. This CDR3 is 15 amino acids long. CDR1 is LNHDA and CDR2 is SQIVND in the germline V gene (reference sequence). This CDR3 is CASTAGGLGFDEQFF. In nucleotides, the CDR3 is TGTGCCAGTACCGCCGGTGGACTAGGTTTCGATGAGCAGTTCTTC.

The V call is TRBV30, the J call TRBJ1-4, with D unclear. The germline V gene encodes CDR1 GTSNPN and CDR2 SVGIG (reference sequence). V lost 4 bases and J lost 3, with 6 bases in between. This CDR3 region has 12 residues. The CDR3 spells CAWTPANEKLFF. Here the CDR3 DNA reads TGTGCCTGGACACCGGCTAATGAAAAACTGTTTTTT.

The J gene is TRBJ2-7, the V gene TRBV5-1; TRBD1 aligns across 7 bases. Germline values: CDR1 SGHRS, CDR2 YFSETQ. V shed 3 bases and J 4 bases; nucleotides not matched to a gene: 7. The CDR3 has 14 amino acids. The CDR3 sequence is CASSYSGTDYEQYF. CDR3 in DNA: TGCGCCAGCAGCTATTCCGGGACAGATTACGAGCAGTACTTC.

The rearrangement uses TRBV6-1 and TRBJ2-1, with TRBD1 matching 7 bases. CDR1 and CDR2 (germline): MNHNS, SASEGT. The CDR3 has 14 residues. Trimming cost V 7 bases and J 9 bases; bases outside gene matches: 12. CDR3 protein: CASNFARTGGEQFF. The CDR3 DNA sequence: TGTGCCAGCAACTTTGCTAGGACAGGAGGTGAGCAGTTCTTC.